These 5 T cell receptor beta chains were sequenced from one sample in a study of early T cells in non-severe SARS-CoV-2 infection. TCRdb reprocessed the 5' RACE reads with MiXCR, giving one entry per CDR3 protein. The table shows 45,000 to 60,000 distinct CDR3 sequences, with 10% occurring only once. The specimen was whole blood. These receptors were obtained from an adult who was a healthcare worker with PCR-confirmed SARS-CoV-2 infection or an uninfected control (not recorded which).

The V call is TRBV7-9, the J call TRBJ2-7; D is unclear. The CDR3 length is 12 residues. Germline V gene data show CDR1 as SEHNR and CDR2 as FQNEAQ (reference sequence). The ends were cut back, 2 bases at V and 6 bases at J, with 8 bases in the middle. CDR3 sequence (DNA): TGTGCCAGCAGCTTACACGTGGGCGAGCAGTACTTC. Amino acid sequence: CASSLHVGEQYF.

The chain links TRBV9 to TRBJ2-5; D call uncertain. Germline V lookup: CDR1 SGDLS, CDR2 YYNGEE. The CDR3 length is 13 residues. V was cut by 4 bases and J by 5 bases, with 12 bases left in between. The CDR3 DNA is TGTGCCAGCAGCCTGCAGCTAGAGGAGACCCAGTACTTC. Protein product: CASSLQLEETQYF.

The rearrangement links TRBV29-1 to TRBJ2-5, with no clear D. Germline V gene sequence: CDR1 SQVTM, CDR2 ANQGSEA. This CDR3 is 12 amino acids long. Trimming removed 7 bases at V and 2 bases at J, with 11 bases between. For the CDR3, the DNA is TGCAGCGCTGAGTACGGGCAAGAGACCCAGTACTTC. The encoded protein is CSAEYGQETQYF.

The chain carries TRBV7-6 and TRBJ2-7, with D possibly matching TRBD2 (6 bases). V was pared by 7 bases and J by 3 bases, with 22 bases between. Per germline, CDR1 SGHVS and CDR2 FNYEAQ. This CDR3 region has 16 residues. CDR3 sequence: CASNSSPAGLGYEQYF. In nucleotides, the CDR3 is TGTGCCAGCAACTCCTCGCCCGCGGGGCTGGGCTACGAGCAGTACTTC.

This clonotype was observed a few times. This rearrangement joins TRBV5-1 to TRBJ1-3, with D tentatively TRBD1 (5 bases). This CDR3 is 16 amino acids long. V was pared by 0 bases and J by 0 bases, with 10 bases between. Germline V gives CDR1 SGHRS, CDR2 YFSETQ. CDR3 sequence: CASSLGGTASGNTIYF. Written as DNA, the CDR3 is TGCGCCAGCAGCTTGGGGGGGACGGCCTCTGGAAACACCATATATTTT.